This T cell receptor beta chain was observed in a study of blood T cell repertoires in COVID-19. Study-level information: Collection of acute and convalescent COVID-19 samples took place in the United States, Italy and Spain. Nucleic acid was either cDNA or gDNA, and it came from T cells, B-cell-depleted T cells, or PBMCs.

Germline V gene sequence: CDR1 LNHDA, CDR2 SQIVND (reference sequence). After removal of 3 bases from V and 4 bases from J, the junction contained 8 bases not matched to a gene. The CDR3 runs 15 residues. Only in-frame clones appear in the TCRdb table, and some are missing; sequencing was by immunoSEQ multiplex PCR. The sample lists a few hundred thousand clones, roughly 90% occurring once. Seattle enrolled patients during active infection and tracked them longitudinally. This rearrangement joins TRBV19 to TRBJ1-2; 7 bases line up with TRBD1. The sequenced sample was peripheral blood. This TCR was recovered from a woman between 25 and 40 years old with COVID-19, enrolled during active disease. CDR3 nucleotide sequence: TGTGCCAGTAGTATCCGGACAGGATCCTCCTATGGCTACACCTTC. Its translation is CASSIRTGSSYGYTF.